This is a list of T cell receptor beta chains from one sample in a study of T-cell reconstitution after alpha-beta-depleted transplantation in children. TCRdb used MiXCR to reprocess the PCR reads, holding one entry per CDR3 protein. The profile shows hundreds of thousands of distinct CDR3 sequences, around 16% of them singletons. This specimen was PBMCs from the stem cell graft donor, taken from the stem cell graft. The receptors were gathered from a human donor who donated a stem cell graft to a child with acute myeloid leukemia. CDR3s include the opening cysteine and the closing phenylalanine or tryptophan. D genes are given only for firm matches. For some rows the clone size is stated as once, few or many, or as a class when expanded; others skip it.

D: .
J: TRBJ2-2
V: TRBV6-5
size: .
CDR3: CASRYQIDRNTGELFF
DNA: TGTGCCAGCCGTTACCAGATAGATCGTAACACCGGGGAGCTGTTTTTT

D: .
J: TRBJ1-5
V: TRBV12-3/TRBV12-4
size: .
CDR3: CASSLGRPSNQPQHF
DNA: TGTGCCAGCAGTTTAGGGCGGCCTAGCAATCAGCCCCAGCATTTT

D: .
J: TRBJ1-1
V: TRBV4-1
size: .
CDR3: CASSQDRGRMNTEAFF
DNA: TGCGCCAGCAGCCAAGATCGGGGGAGGATGAACACTGAAGCTTTCTTT

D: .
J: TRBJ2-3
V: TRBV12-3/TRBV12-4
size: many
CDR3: CASRVRDTDTQYF
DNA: TGTGCCAGCAGAGTCAGGGACACAGATACGCAGTATTTT

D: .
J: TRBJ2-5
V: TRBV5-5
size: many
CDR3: CATSDSREETQYF
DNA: TGTGCCACCTCGGACAGCCGCGAAGAGACCCAGTACTTC

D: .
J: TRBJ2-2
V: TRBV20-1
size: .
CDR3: CSAPTRGVTGELFF
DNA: TGCAGTGCTCCTACCAGGGGAGTGACCGGGGAGCTGTTTTTT

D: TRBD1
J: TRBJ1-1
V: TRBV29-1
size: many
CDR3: CSVEGHQGAEAFF
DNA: TGCAGCGTTGAAGGTCACCAGGGGGCTGAAGCTTTCTTT

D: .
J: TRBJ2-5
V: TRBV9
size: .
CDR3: CASSVWGGTGILETQYF
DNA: TGTGCCAGCAGCGTTTGGGGCGGGACGGGGATACTCGAGACCCAGTACTTC

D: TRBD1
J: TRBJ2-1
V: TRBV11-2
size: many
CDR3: CASRAGTADNEQFF
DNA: TGTGCCAGCAGGGCCGGGACAGCTGACAATGAGCAGTTCTTC

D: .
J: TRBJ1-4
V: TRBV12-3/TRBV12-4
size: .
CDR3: CASSPSETTNEKLFF
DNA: TGTGCCAGCAGCCCTTCGGAGACAACTAATGAAAAACTGTTTTTT

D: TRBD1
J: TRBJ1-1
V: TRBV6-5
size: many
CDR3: CASSTPGQGQNTEAFF
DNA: TGTGCCAGCAGTACACCGGGACAGGGGCAGAACACTGAAGCTTTCTTT

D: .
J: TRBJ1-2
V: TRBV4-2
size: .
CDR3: CAMGPVLISNYGYTF
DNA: TGTGCCATGGGCCCGGTTCTGATCTCAAACTATGGCTACACCTTC

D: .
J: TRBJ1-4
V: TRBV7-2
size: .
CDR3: CASSFGGTTNEKLFF
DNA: TGTGCCAGCAGCTTTGGCGGGACAACTAATGAAAAACTGTTTTTT

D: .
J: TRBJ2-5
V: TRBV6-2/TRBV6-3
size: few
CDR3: CASSSPVIAGRKTQYF
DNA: TGTGCCAGCAGTTCCCCCGTGATAGCCGGTAGGAAGACCCAGTACTTC

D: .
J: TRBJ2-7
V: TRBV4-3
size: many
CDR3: CASSQDPREYEQYF
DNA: TGCGCCAGCAGCCAAGATCCCAGGGAATACGAGCAGTACTTC

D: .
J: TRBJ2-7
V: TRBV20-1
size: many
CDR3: CSAARAYEQYF
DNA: TGCAGTGCTGCCCGCGCTTACGAGCAGTACTTC

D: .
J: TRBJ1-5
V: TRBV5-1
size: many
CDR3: CASSLGPSGNQPQHF
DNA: TGCGCCAGCAGCTTGGGCCCCTCGGGTAATCAGCCCCAGCATTTT

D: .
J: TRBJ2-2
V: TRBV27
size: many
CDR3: CASSWGADTGELFF
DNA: TGTGCCAGCAGCTGGGGCGCGGACACCGGGGAGCTGTTTTTT

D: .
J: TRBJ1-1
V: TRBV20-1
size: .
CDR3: CSAGPAKGTEAFF
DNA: TGCAGTGCTGGGCCGGCCAAGGGGACTGAAGCTTTCTTT

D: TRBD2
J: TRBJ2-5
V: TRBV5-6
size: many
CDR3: CASSSSPLAAPLQETQYF
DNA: TGTGCCAGCAGCTCATCACCTCTAGCGGCGCCACTACAAGAGACCCAGTACTTC

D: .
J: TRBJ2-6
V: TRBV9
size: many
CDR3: CASSLDVDGANVLTF
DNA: TGTGCCAGCAGCCTCGACGTGGACGGGGCCAACGTCCTGACTTTC

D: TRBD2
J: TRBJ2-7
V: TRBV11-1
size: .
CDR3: CASRPITPGLAAYEQYF
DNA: TGTGCCAGCAGACCTATCACCCCGGGACTAGCGGCCTACGAGCAGTACTTC

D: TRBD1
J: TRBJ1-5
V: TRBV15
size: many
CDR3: CATKDRANQPQHF
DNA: TGTGCCACTAAGGACAGGGCGAATCAGCCCCAGCATTTT

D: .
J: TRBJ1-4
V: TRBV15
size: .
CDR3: CATSTITGMSGEKLFF
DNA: TGTGCCACCAGCACGATTACAGGGATGAGCGGTGAAAAACTGTTTTTT

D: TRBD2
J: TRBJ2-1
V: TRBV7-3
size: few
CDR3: CASSSQPGGGKHEQFF
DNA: TGTGCCAGCAGCTCCCAACCGGGCGGGGGGAAGCATGAGCAGTTCTTC

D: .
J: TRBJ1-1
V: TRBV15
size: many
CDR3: CATSRGDGTEAFF
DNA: TGTGCCACCAGCAGGGGGGACGGCACTGAAGCTTTCTTT

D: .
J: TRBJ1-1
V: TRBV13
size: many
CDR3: CASSLRTSMNTEAFF
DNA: TGTGCCAGCAGCCTACGGACAAGCATGAACACTGAAGCTTTCTTT

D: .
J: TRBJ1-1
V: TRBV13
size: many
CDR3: CASSLSVSLNTEAFF
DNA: TGTGCCAGCAGCTTGTCGGTCTCACTGAACACTGAAGCTTTCTTT

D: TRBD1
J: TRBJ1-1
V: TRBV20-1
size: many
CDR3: CSGSSRGGQGRKGAFF
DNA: TGCAGTGGGTCGAGCCGCGGAGGACAGGGGCGAAAGGGAGCTTTCTTT

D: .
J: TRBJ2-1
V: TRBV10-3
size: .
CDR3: CAIGNSALLSYNEQFF
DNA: TGTGCCATTGGAAATTCGGCCCTCCTGTCCTACAATGAGCAGTTCTTC

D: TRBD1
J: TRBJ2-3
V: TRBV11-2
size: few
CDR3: CASILSPPWTGRDTDTQYF
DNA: TGTGCCAGCATCCTAAGCCCTCCCTGGACAGGTCGGGACACAGATACGCAGTATTTT

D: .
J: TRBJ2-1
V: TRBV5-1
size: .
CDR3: CASSYQGTPSYNEQFF
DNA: TGCGCCAGCAGCTACCAGGGAACTCCCTCCTACAATGAGCAGTTCTTC

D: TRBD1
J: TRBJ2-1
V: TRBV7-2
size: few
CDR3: CASSLVGQKNEQFF
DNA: TGTGCCAGCAGCTTAGTGGGACAGAAAAATGAGCAGTTCTTC

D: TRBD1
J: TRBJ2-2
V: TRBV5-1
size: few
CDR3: CASSSPTGTTNTGELFF
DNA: TGCGCCAGCAGCTCTCCGACAGGGACCACGAACACCGGGGAGCTGTTTTTT

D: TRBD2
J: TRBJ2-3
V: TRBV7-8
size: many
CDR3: CASSPRTSGEGADTQYF
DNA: TGTGCCAGCAGCCCCCGGACTAGCGGGGAGGGGGCAGATACGCAGTATTTT

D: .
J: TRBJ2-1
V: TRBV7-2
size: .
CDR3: CASSPRPDSHEQFF
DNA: TGTGCCAGCAGCCCTCGTCCGGATTCGCATGAGCAGTTCTTC

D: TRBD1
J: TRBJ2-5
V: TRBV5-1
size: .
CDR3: CASTWGQPETQYF
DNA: TGCGCCAGCACTTGGGGACAGCCAGAGACCCAGTACTTC

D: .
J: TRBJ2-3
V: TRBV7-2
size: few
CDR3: CASSFRLGYFTDTQYF
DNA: TGTGCCAGCAGCTTTAGGCTCGGGTACTTTACAGATACGCAGTATTTT

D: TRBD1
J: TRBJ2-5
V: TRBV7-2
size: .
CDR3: CASSLLGTAGESQYF
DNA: TGTGCCAGCAGCTTGCTCGGGACAGCAGGCGAGAGCCAGTACTTC

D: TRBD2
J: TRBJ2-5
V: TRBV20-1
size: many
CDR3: CSARGFSSGGNQETQYF
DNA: TGCAGTGCTAGAGGTTTCTCTAGCGGGGGCAACCAAGAGACCCAGTACTTC

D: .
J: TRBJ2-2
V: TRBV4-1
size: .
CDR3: CASSQGGSTGELFF
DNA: TGCGCCAGCAGCCAAGGAGGTTCCACCGGGGAGCTGTTTTTT

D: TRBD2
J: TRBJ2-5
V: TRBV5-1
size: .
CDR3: CASSSAGLAGWTQYF
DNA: TGCGCCAGCAGCTCTGCCGGACTAGCGGGGTGGACCCAGTACTTC

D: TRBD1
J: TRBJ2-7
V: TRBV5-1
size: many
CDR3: CASSLDLDRTWYF
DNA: TGCGCCAGCAGCTTGGATCTGGACAGGACGTGGTACTTC

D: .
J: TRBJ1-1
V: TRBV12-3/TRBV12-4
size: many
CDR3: CASSYTGPPGSTEAFF
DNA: TGTGCCAGCAGTTACACCGGACCTCCGGGGTCGACTGAAGCTTTCTTT

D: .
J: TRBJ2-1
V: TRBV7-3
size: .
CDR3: CASSLTRYNEQFF
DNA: TGTGCCAGCAGTTTAACCAGATACAATGAGCAGTTCTTC